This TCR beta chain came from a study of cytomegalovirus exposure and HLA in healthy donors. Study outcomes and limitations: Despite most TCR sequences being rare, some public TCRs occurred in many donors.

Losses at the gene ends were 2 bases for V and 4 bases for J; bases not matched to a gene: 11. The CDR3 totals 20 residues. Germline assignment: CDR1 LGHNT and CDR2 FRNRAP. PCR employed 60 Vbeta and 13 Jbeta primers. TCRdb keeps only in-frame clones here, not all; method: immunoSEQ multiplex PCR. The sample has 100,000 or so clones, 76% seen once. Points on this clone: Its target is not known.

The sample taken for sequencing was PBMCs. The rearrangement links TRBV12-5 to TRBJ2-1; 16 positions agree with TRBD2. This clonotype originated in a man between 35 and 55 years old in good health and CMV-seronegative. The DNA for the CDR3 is TGTGCTAGTGGTTTGCCGGGACTAGCGGGGGGGCCCGGCTCTTACAATGAGCAGTTCTTC. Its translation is CASGLPGLAGGPGSYNEQFF.